This T cell receptor beta chain appears in the sequencing data of a study of OX40 agonist ivuxolimab in advanced cancers. Looking at the study overall: Having had anti-PD-1, anti-PD-L1 or anti-CTLA-4 therapy before was allowed, and approximately 40% had some.

The cohort excluded patients with autoimmune disease history or systemic immunosuppression. With baseline, cycle 4 day 1, and cycle 7 day 1 as timepoints, blood was sampled. With respect to this clone: The antigen remains unidentified.

Study findings and constraints: With doses of 0.1 to 3.0 mg/kg, CD4+ and CD8+ blood T cells had undergone clonal expansion by week 6.

The J segment lost 1 base and the V segment lost 4 bases, leaving 10 bases of the junction unmatched. The germline gives CDR1 SGHAT, CDR2 FQNNGV. This CDR3 contains 17 residues. TCRdb's copy holds only in-frame clones and misses some; the assay was immunoSEQ multiplex PCR. The sample yields 55,000 to 90,000 clones, 75% to 90% seen once. This chain links TRBV11-2 with TRBJ2-5, with TRBD2 matching 9 bases. This material consisted of CD4+ or CD8+ T cells sorted from blood, taken in a trial of the OX40 agonist ivuxolimab. The TCR was taken from an adult with an advanced solid tumor such as melanoma, head and neck, liver or kidney cancer. For the CDR3, the DNA is TGTGCCAGCAGCTCGTCTACCCTAGCGGGACCCCAAGAGACCCAGTACTTC. Protein sequence: CASSSSTLAGPQETQYF.